Presented here are 3 T cell receptor beta chains from one specimen sequenced in a study of cytomegalovirus exposure and HLA in healthy donors. 60 Vbeta and 13 Jbeta primers were used in PCR. Assay used: immunoSEQ multiplex PCR; TCRdb lists only in-frame clones, some missing. This table holds about 120,000 clones, over 60% found once. Sample: PBMCs. The receptors derive from a female donor in good health and CMV-seronegative.

J is TRBJ1-2 and V is TRBV25-1; 8 bases match TRBD1. The CDR3 covers 15 residues. The germline V gene encodes CDR1 MGHDK and CDR2 SYGVNS. Losses at the gene ends were 5 bases for V and 7 bases for J; bases not matched to a gene: 12. The CDR3 is CASSFSIGTGFGYTF. The CDR3 nucleotides are TGTGCCAGCAGTTTCTCGATCGGGACAGGCTTTGGCTACACCTTC.

The CDR3 spells CVNSRDSYGYTF. For the CDR3, the DNA is TGTGTCAATAGCCGGGACAGCTATGGCTACACCTTC. The chain carries TRBV5-4 and TRBJ1-2, with 7 bases aligning to TRBD1. This CDR3 comprises 12 residues. From germline, CDR1 is SGHNT and CDR2 YYREEE (reference sequence).

This chain joins TRBV6-4 and TRBJ1-2; D is undetermined. The CDR3 is made up of 15 amino acids. The germline V gene has CDR1 MRHNA and CDR2 SNTAGT. V lost 6 bases to trimming and J lost 0 bases, with 14 bases between them. CDR3 DNA sequence: TGTGCCAGCAGCGCTTCGGTTGGAGCTAACTATGGCTACACCTTC. It codes for CASSASVGANYGYTF.